The 20 T cell receptor beta chains listed next were all sequenced from one sample in a study of vaccination and CD4 T cells after COVID-19. The antigens of these receptors remain unknown. The treatment denotes: approximately nine-day PBMC culture with coronavirus spike peptide pools or control peptides (ViraFEST assay). Cultured CD4+ T cell DNA underwent sequencing with the Oncomine TCR Beta short-read assay. TCRdb re-called the PCR reads through MiXCR, storing one row per CDR3 protein. The sample contains fewer than 20,000 distinct CDR3 sequences, roughly half of which appear only once. The sequenced sample was CD4+ T cells from blood, cultured in vitro. The receptors were gathered from a human donor who had recovered from COVID-19.

The CDR3 DNA reads TGCAGTGCTAGAGATGTTTTGAGGGGGGGCTATAGCAATCAGCCCCAGCATTTT. Its translation is CSARDVLRGGYSNQPQHF. The rearrangement links TRBV20-1 to TRBJ1-5; tentative D call: TRBD1 (6 bases). Per germline, CDR1 DFQATT and CDR2 SNEGSKA (reference sequence). V was clipped by 0 bases and J by 0 bases, with 18 bases between them. This CDR3 contains 18 residues.

The chain has TRBV6-5 and TRBJ2-7, with D hard to call. The V end was cut by 4 bases, the J end by 5 bases, with 12 bases between. Germline CDR1 reads MNHEY; CDR2 reads SVGAGI. This CDR3 contains 13 residues. Here the CDR3 DNA reads TGTGCCAGCAGTTTCCGACTTGGCGACGAGCAGTACTTC. As protein: CASSFRLGDEQYF.

The genes are TRBV20-1 and TRBJ1-1; D might be TRBD1 (5 bases). CDR1 is DFQATT and CDR2 is SNEGSKA in the germline V gene (reference sequence). The CDR3 is 13 residues long. The V and J ends lost 3 bases and 3 bases respectively, with 11 bases between them. CDR3 coding DNA: TGCAGTGCTAGCTGGGGCGATCACACTGAAGCTTTCTTT. It encodes CSASWGDHTEAFF.

V gene TRBV6-1 combines with J gene TRBJ2-7, with TRBD1 matching over 8 bases. Germline CDR1 is MNHNS and CDR2 is SASEGT. Trimming took 2 bases from V and 7 from J; bases not matched to a gene: 10. This CDR3 is built from 15 residues. The CDR3 spells CASSEITVGDREQYF. The CDR3 DNA reads as TGTGCCAGCAGTGAAATCACCGTGGGGGACAGGGAGCAGTACTTC.

J is TRBJ1-3 and V is TRBV7-6, with D tentatively TRBD1 (5 bases). This CDR3 comprises 16 residues. Per the germline V gene, CDR1 is SGHVS and CDR2 is FNYEAQ. Trimming shortened V by 6 bases and J by 0 bases, and 15 bases separated the two germline ends. CDR3 DNA: TGTGCCAGCAGTCCAATTCAGGGCCCCTCTGGAAACACCATATATTTT. Translated: CASSPIQGPSGNTIYF. The entire variable domain, with the rest obtained from reference TRBV7-6 and TRBJ1-3, is as follows: GAGVSQSPRYKVTKRGQDVALRCDPISGHVSLYWYRQALGQGPEFLTYFNYEAQQDKSGLPNDRFSAERPEGSISTLTIQRTEQRDSAMYRCASSPIQGPSGNTIYFGEGSWLTVV.

This clonotype was counted only a few times. This chain connects TRBV19 to TRBJ1-2; no reliable D call. CDR3 length: 15 amino acids. CDR1 is LNHDA and CDR2 is SQIVND in the germline V gene (reference sequence). V was pared by 0 bases and J by 4 bases, with 12 bases between. CDR3 sequence: CASSIDQAAAYGYTF. CDR3 nucleotide sequence: TGTGCCAGTAGTATAGACCAGGCGGCGGCCTATGGCTACACCTTC. Supplemented by reference TRBV19 and TRBJ1-2, the full variable domain reads DGGITQSPKYLFRKEGQNVTLSCEQNLNHDAMYWYRQDPGQGLRLIYYSQIVNDFQKGDIAEGYSVSREKKESFPLTVTSAQKNPTAFYLCASSIDQAAAYGYTFGSGTRLTVV.

The chain uses TRBV19 and TRBJ1-6, with D possibly matching TRBD1 (5 bases). V lost 4 bases and J 6 bases, leaving 16 bases between the germline ends. Germline values: CDR1 LNHDA, CDR2 SQIVND (reference sequence). The CDR3 has 16 residues. The CDR3 reads CASSTQAGASNSPLHF. The DNA for the CDR3 is TGTGCCAGTAGTACGCAGGCTGGGGCAAGTAATTCACCCCTCCACTTT.

This clonotype was seen a few times. V and J are TRBV6-2 or TRBV6-3 and TRBJ1-6; no clear D gene. Germline V gene lookup returns CDR1 MNHEY and CDR2 SVGEGT. This CDR3 contains 15 residues. V dropped 6 bases and J dropped 0 bases, with 9 bases sitting between them. CDR3 nucleotide sequence: TGTGCCAGCAGGACGGGGAGCTCCTATAATTCACCCCTCCACTTT. Its translation is CASRTGSSYNSPLHF.

In its sample, this clonotype was seen a few times. The chain couples TRBV19 to TRBJ2-1; TRBD2 matches 8 bases. Trimming removed 7 bases from V and 3 bases from J; junction bases left unmatched: 20. There are 19 residues in the CDR3. CDR1 is LNHDA and CDR2 is SQIVND in the germline V gene (reference sequence). This CDR3 is CASTSVGRASGTVYNEQFF. In nucleotides, the CDR3 is TGTGCCAGTACCTCAGTCGGGAGGGCATCGGGTACAGTCTACAATGAGCAGTTCTTC.

This clonotype was seen a few times. CDR3 bases: TGTGCCACTTCTAGTACTAGCGCTGCTGACAATGAGCAGTTCTTC. Translated: CATSSTSAADNEQFF. The chain recombines TRBV24-1 with TRBJ2-1, with 7 bases fitting TRBD2. Per germline, CDR1 KGHDR and CDR2 SFDVKD. V lost 10 bases, J lost 5 bases, and 13 bases stayed unmatched. The CDR3 sequence is 15 residues long.

This chain uses TRBV19 with TRBJ1-1; D ambiguous. The CDR3 runs to 12 residues. Germline values: CDR1 LNHDA, CDR2 SQIVND (reference sequence). V was clipped by 7 bases and J by 0 bases, with 6 bases between them. CDR3: CASNQVNTEAFF. CDR3 in DNA: TGTGCCAGTAACCAGGTGAACACTGAAGCTTTCTTT.

This chain joins TRBV7-2 and TRBJ1-1; unclear D gene. The V end was cut by 0 bases, the J end by 0 bases, with 14 bases between. The CDR3 runs 17 residues. Germline CDR1 SGHTA, CDR2 FQGNSA. The CDR3 DNA follows: TGTGCCAGCAGCTTAGCCCATAGTGGCAGATTGAACACTGAAGCTTTCTTT. This translates into CASSLAHSGRLNTEAFF.

This clonotype was seen a handful of times. The J gene is TRBJ2-1, the V gene TRBV5-1; TRBD2 matches 11 bases. V trimming: 4 bases; J trimming: 7 bases; junction bases outside the gene matches: 7. The length of the CDR3 is 15 residues. The germline CDR1 and CDR2 sequences are SGHRS and YFSETQ. In nucleotides, the CDR3 is TGCGCCAGCAGCCCCGGGACTAGCGGAGGTAATGAGCAGTTCTTC. Translation: CASSPGTSGGNEQFF. The variable domain in full, with the rest retrieved from reference TRBV5-1 and TRBJ2-1, is KAGVTQTPRYLIKTRGQQVTLSCSPISGHRSVSWYQQTPGQGLQFLFEYFSETQRNKGNFPGRFSGRQFSNSRSEMNVSTLELGDSALYLCASSPGTSGGNEQFFGPGTRLTVL.

The chain carries TRBV7-6 and TRBJ2-5; 7 nucleotides agree with TRBD2. V was pared by 4 bases and J by 3 bases, with 14 bases of the junction left unmatched. The CDR3 contains 17 residues. Germline-derived CDR1 and CDR2 are SGHVS and FNYEAQ. The CDR3 nucleotides read TGTGCCAGCAGCTCTCCCTTGAGGGAGGGGAGGAAAGAGACCCAGTACTTC. Translation: CASSSPLREGRKETQYF.

V gene TRBV12-3 or TRBV12-4 combines with J gene TRBJ1-1; 7 bases match TRBD1. The CDR3 consists of 15 residues. V shed 5 bases, J shed 4 bases, and the junction held 10 bases outside the gene matches. CDR3 in amino acids: CASSTNTGAVTEAFF. The CDR3 DNA sequence: TGTGCCAGCAGTACAAATACAGGGGCCGTCACTGAAGCTTTCTTT.

The V and J genes are TRBV7-2 and TRBJ2-3; unclear D gene. Germline CDR1 is SGHTA and CDR2 is FQGNSA. V lost 1 base and J lost 0, with 2 bases in between. This CDR3 spans 13 amino acids. CDR3 region: CASSLGSTDTQYF. CDR3 bases: TGTGCCAGCAGCTTAGGTAGCACAGATACGCAGTATTTT.

The rearrangement joins TRBV6-1 to TRBJ1-1; TRBD1 might be the D (5 bases). Per the germline V gene, CDR1 is MNHNS and CDR2 is SASEGT. The CDR3 totals 13 residues. With 8 bases removed from V and 1 base from J, the gap between germline ends came to 11 bases. This CDR3 reads CASSGQGNTEAFF. The DNA for the CDR3 is TGTGCCAGCTCGGGGCAGGGGAACACTGAAGCTTTCTTT.

CDR3 in DNA: TGCAGTGCTAGAGACCCCAGGGGGAACACTGAAGCTTTCTTT. This translates into CSARDPRGNTEAFF. The chain links TRBV20-1 to TRBJ1-1, with D possibly TRBD1 on 6 matching bases. In germline, CDR1 is DFQATT, CDR2 SNEGSKA (reference sequence). This CDR3 comprises 14 residues. The V and J ends lost 0 bases and 1 base respectively, with 9 bases between them.

The chain employs TRBV20-1 and TRBJ2-1, with D hard to call. Trimming cost V 2 bases and J 4 bases, with 24 bases left between them. The germline CDR1 and CDR2 sequences are DFQATT and SNEGSKA (reference sequence). The CDR3 runs 18 residues. The CDR3 coding sequence is TGCAGTGCTAGAATGGCTATAGAAATACGTACTCCGTACAATGAGCAGTTCTTC. It codes for CSARMAIEIRTPYNEQFF.

This clonotype came up a few times. This chain connects TRBV7-9 to TRBJ2-7; TRBD1 matches at 12 bases. The CDR3 sequence is 13 residues long. The junction had 6 bases not matched to a gene; V was cut back by 8 bases and J by 7 bases. Germline CDR1 and CDR2: SEHNR and FQNEAQ (reference sequence). The CDR3 reads CASWGQGAWEQYF. In DNA, the CDR3 is TGTGCCAGCTGGGGACAGGGGGCGTGGGAGCAGTACTTC.